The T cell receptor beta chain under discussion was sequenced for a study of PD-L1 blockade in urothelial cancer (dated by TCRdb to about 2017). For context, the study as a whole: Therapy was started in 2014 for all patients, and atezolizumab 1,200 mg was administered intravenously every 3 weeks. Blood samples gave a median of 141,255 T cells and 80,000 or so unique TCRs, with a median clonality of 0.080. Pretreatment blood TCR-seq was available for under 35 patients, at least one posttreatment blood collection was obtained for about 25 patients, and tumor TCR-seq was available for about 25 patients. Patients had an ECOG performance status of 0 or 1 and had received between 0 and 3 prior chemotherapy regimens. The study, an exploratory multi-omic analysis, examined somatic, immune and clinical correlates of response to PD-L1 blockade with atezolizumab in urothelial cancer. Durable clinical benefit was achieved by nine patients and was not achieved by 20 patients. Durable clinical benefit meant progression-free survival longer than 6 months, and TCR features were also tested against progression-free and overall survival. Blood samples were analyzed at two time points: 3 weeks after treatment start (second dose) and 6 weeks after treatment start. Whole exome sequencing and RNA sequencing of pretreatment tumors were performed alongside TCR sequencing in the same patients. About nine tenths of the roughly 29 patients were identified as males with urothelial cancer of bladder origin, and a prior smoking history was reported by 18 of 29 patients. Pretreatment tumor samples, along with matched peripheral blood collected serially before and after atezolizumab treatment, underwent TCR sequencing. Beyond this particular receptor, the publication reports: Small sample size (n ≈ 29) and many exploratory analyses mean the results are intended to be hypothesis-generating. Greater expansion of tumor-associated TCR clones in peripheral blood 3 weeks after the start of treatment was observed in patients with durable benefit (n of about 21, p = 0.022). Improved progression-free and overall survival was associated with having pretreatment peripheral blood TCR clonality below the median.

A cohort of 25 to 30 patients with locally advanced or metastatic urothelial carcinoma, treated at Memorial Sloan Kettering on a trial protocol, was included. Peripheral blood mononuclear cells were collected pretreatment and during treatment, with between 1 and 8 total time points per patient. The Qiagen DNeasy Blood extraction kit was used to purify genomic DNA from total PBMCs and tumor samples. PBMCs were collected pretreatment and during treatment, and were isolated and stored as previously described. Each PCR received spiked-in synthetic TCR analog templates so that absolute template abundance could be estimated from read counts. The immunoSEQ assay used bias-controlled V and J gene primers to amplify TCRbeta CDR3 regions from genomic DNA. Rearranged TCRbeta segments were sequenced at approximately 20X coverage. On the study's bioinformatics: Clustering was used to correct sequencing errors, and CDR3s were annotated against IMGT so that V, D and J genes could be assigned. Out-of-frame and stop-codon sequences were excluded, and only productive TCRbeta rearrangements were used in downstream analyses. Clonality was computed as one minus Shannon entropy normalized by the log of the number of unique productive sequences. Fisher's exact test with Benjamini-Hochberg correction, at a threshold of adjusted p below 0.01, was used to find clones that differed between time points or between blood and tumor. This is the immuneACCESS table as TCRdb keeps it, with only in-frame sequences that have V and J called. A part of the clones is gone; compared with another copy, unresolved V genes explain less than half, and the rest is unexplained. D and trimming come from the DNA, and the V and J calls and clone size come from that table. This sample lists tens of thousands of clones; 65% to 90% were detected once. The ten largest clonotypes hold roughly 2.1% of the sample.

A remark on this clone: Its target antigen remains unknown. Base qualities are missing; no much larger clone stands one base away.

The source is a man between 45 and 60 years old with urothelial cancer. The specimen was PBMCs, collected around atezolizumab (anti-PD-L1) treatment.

The nucleotide sequence is given as TGTGCCAGCAGCTTAGACCGGGGGTCGGGAGAGACCCAGTACTTC. Its protein product is CASSLDRGSGETQYF. The V and J genes are TRBV11-1 and TRBJ2-5; the D gene is possibly TRBD2, with 6 bases matching. From the cysteine up to the phenylalanine, the CDR3 has a length of 15 residues. Only the CDR3 DNA stays, 45 bases, in frame from base 1. The germline V gene (reference sequence) sets CDR1 to SGHAT and CDR2 to FQDESV. Trimming at the junction amounts to 1 base on V and 4 bases on J, and the germline ends lie 13 bases apart.